This T cell receptor beta chain came from a study of blood T cell repertoires in COVID-19. Study details: The samples span acute and convalescent COVID-19 from the United States, Italy and Spain. Sample material is recorded as cDNA or gDNA derived from T cells, B-cell-depleted T cells, or PBMCs.

V was clipped by 5 bases and J by 4 bases; unmatched bases: 9. CDR1 and CDR2 from the germline V gene are SGHVS and FQNEAQ. CDR3 length: 15 amino acids. In the authors' methods: Reference gene primer amplification gave nucleated cell count estimates. Generated by immunoSEQ multiplex PCR, the TCRdb table keeps only in-frame clones and is missing some. The V and J calls and clone size were taken over from that table, and D and trimming were inferred from the DNA. The table has some 300,000 clones, around 90% seen once. Seattle patient enrollment occurred during active infection, with longitudinal follow-up thereafter.

J is TRBJ2-7 and V is TRBV7-8; TRBD1 aligns across 9 bases. The sequence derives from a woman in her thirties or forties with COVID-19, enrolled during active disease. The source material was peripheral blood. The CDR3 region has the DNA TGTGCCAGCAGCCGAACAGGGGGCGCTGAGTACGAGCAGTACTTC. Protein sequence: CASSRTGGAEYEQYF. Variable domain in full (rest from reference TRBV7-8 and TRBJ2-7): GAGVSQSPRYKVAKRGQDVALRCDPISGHVSLFWYQQALGQGPEFLTYFQNEAQLDKSGLPSDRFFAERPEGSVSTLKIQRTQQEDSAVYLCASSRTGGAEYEQYFGPGTRLTVT.